These 28 T cell receptor beta chains share one sample of origin, sequenced in a study of CD8 T cells in Susac syndrome. cDNA came from approximately 0.5 to 1 ug RNA primed by random hexamers. Using its own MiXCR run on the immunoSEQ multiplex PCR reads, TCRdb lists one record per CDR3 protein. Of about 180,000 distinct CDR3 sequences detected, almost 96% appear once; the ten largest clones hold 0.093%. Material for sequencing was CD4+ T cells from PBMCs. These receptors all come from a human donor with multiple sclerosis.

J is TRBJ2-3 and V is TRBV29-1; TRBD1 or TRBD2 may be the D gene (6 bases each). V was trimmed by 6 bases and J by 0 bases, leaving 13 bases between them. Germline assignment: CDR1 SQVTM and CDR2 ANQGSEA. This CDR3 spans 14 amino acids. CDR3 DNA sequence: TGCAGCGTCGCATGGGGGGCTAGCACAGATACGCAGTATTTT. This sequence encodes CSVAWGASTDTQYF.

The chain joins TRBV19 to TRBJ1-3; D gene uncertain. This CDR3 has 16 amino acids. CDR1 is LNHDA, CDR2 SQIVND, per germline (reference sequence). The V gene lost 7 bases and the J gene lost 6 bases, with 22 bases spanning the gap. Here the CDR3 DNA reads TGTGCCAGTAACCTCCTCGGAGGAGGGAGTGAAAACACCATATATTTT. This gives the protein CASNLLGGGSENTIYF.

The rearrangement links TRBV6-2 or TRBV6-3 to TRBJ2-1; the match to TRBD2 covers 9 bases. This CDR3 has 16 amino acids. J lost 10 bases, V lost 6 bases, and 16 bases had no gene match. CDR1 and CDR2 (germline): MNHEY, SVGEGT. The CDR3 is CASSPLFGLAGKEQFF. DNA for the CDR3: TGTGCCAGCAGCCCCCTCTTCGGGCTAGCGGGGAAAGAGCAGTTCTTC.

This chain joins TRBV20-1 and TRBJ1-1; D uncertain. CDR1 and CDR2 from the germline V gene are DFQATT and SNEGSKA (reference sequence). Trimming removed 3 bases at V and 2 bases at J, with 13 bases between. This CDR3 has 14 residues. The CDR3 sequence: CSASQLLGNTEAFF. Written as DNA, the CDR3 is TGCAGTGCTAGCCAGTTGCTGGGAAACACTGAAGCTTTCTTT.

The J gene is TRBJ2-7, the V gene TRBV20-1; TRBD2 aligns across 9 bases. V shed 4 bases and J 6 bases; nucleotides not matched to a gene: 4. Germline assignment: CDR1 DFQATT and CDR2 SNEGSKA (reference sequence). There are 12 residues in the CDR3. The CDR3 spells CSAILAGLEQYF. The CDR3 region has the DNA TGCAGTGCTATCCTAGCGGGGCTCGAGCAGTACTTC.

This clonotype was detected once. This sequence joins TRBV4-2 and TRBJ2-7, with D tentatively TRBD2 (6 bases). The CDR3 has 16 residues. Germline V gene lookup returns CDR1 LGHNA and CDR2 YNFKEQ. V was trimmed by 0 bases and J by 3 bases, leaving 15 bases between them. The CDR3 DNA follows: TGTGCCAGCAGCCAAGATGGGGCGGGGCGACACTACGAGCAGTACTTC. This encodes CASSQDGAGRHYEQYF.

The chain combines TRBV30 with TRBJ1-2, with no clear D. The germline V gene has CDR1 GTSNPN and CDR2 SVGIG (reference sequence). This CDR3 comprises 14 residues. Between the trimmed V and J ends, which lost 0 bases and 13 bases, there was a span of 21 bases. In DNA, the CDR3 is TGTGCCTGGAGTGTACAAGCAGGTCTAGATGTGCCCACCTTC. Its protein product is CAWSVQAGLDVPTF.

This chain uses TRBV20-1 with TRBJ1-1; D gene unclear. The germline V and J ends were trimmed by 6 bases and 10 bases, with 21 bases remaining between them. This CDR3 region has 13 residues. Germline CDR1 DFQATT, CDR2 SNEGSKA (reference sequence). The CDR3 is CSAQSYASWVAFF. CDR3 DNA: TGCAGTGCCCAATCTTACGCCAGTTGGGTAGCTTTCTTT.

The chain uses TRBV5-1 and TRBJ2-7, with D possibly matching TRBD2 (6 bases). With 1 base removed from V and 2 bases from J, the gap between germline ends came to 13 bases. The length of the CDR3 is 15 residues. Germline loops: CDR1 SGHRS, CDR2 YFSETQ. The CDR3 protein is CASSLRGEDTYEQYF. As DNA, the CDR3 is TGCGCCAGCAGCTTGCGCGGGGAAGACACCTACGAGCAGTACTTC.

The chain recombines TRBV7-6 with TRBJ2-5; 11 bases map to TRBD2. J was trimmed by 3 bases and V by 2 bases; bases with no gene match: 5. In germline, CDR1 is SGHVS, CDR2 FNYEAQ. The CDR3 extends over 16 amino acids. In nucleotides, the CDR3 is TGTGCCAGCAGCTTACTAGCGGGGGGTCCCAAAGAGACCCAGTACTTC. Amino acid sequence: CASSLLAGGPKETQYF. Supplemented by reference TRBV7-6 and TRBJ2-5, the full variable domain reads GAGVSQSPRYKVTKRGQDVALRCDPISGHVSLYWYRQALGQGPEFLTYFNYEAQQDKSGLPNDRFSAERPEGSISTLTIQRTEQRDSAMYRCASSLLAGGPKETQYFGPGTRLLVL.

The V gene is TRBV6-2 or TRBV6-3, the J gene TRBJ2-7; unclear D gene. The CDR3 sequence is 15 residues long. Germline V lookup: CDR1 MNHEY, CDR2 SVGEGT. Trimming took 0 bases from V and 0 from J, leaving 9 bases between them. The CDR3: CASSYSGRTSYEQYF. CDR3 sequence (DNA): TGTGCCAGCAGTTACTCTGGGCGGACCTCCTACGAGCAGTACTTC.

The chain employs TRBV29-1 and TRBJ2-7; D may be TRBD1 or TRBD2 (5 bases each). The CDR3 is 14 amino acids. The V and J ends lost 5 bases and 3 bases respectively, with 17 bases between them. Germline CDR1 reads SQVTM; CDR2 reads ANQGSEA. The DNA for the CDR3 is TGCAGCGTTTCCGTTGGGACGGGGCACTACGAGCAGTACTTC. Translated: CSVSVGTGHYEQYF.

V and J are TRBV6-6 and TRBJ1-5, with TRBD1 identical over 8 bases. Losses at the gene ends were 2 bases for V and 4 bases for J; bases not matched to a gene: 1. The CDR3 runs 14 residues. Germline lookup yields CDR1 MNHNY and CDR2 SVGAGI (reference sequence). The CDR3 spells CASSYGTGNQPQHF. In nucleotides, the CDR3 is TGTGCCAGCAGTTACGGGACAGGTAATCAGCCCCAGCATTTT.

This chain joins TRBV20-1 and TRBJ2-3; 8 bases fit TRBD2. The CDR3 runs 15 residues. The germline gives CDR1 DFQATT, CDR2 SNEGSKA (reference sequence). Trimming removed 4 bases from V and 4 bases from J; junction bases left unmatched: 10. This CDR3 reads CSATVRGGGADTQYF. The CDR3 DNA is TGCAGTGCTACGGTACGGGGGGGAGGAGCAGATACGCAGTATTTT.

The gene calls are TRBV5-1 and TRBJ2-7, with 8 nucleotides matching TRBD2. The germline gives CDR1 SGHRS, CDR2 YFSETQ. Trimming took 2 bases from V and 7 from J; bases not matched to a gene: 5. The CDR3 is made up of 13 amino acids. This chain's CDR3 is CASSLGTSSEQYF. CDR3 DNA sequence: TGCGCCAGCAGCTTAGGGACTAGTAGTGAGCAGTACTTC.

Only one count was recorded for this clonotype. V gene TRBV25-1 combines with J gene TRBJ2-3; 10 bases match TRBD2. The V and J ends lost 9 bases and 9 bases, in that order; junction bases with no gene match: 3. CDR1 and CDR2 from the germline V gene are MGHDK and SYGVNS. There are 11 residues in the CDR3. CDR3 sequence reads: CASIAGGTQYF. The CDR3, as DNA: TGTGCCAGTATAGCGGGAGGAACGCAGTATTTT.

The V gene is TRBV27, the J gene TRBJ1-1; D is perhaps TRBD1 (6 bases). V lost 11 bases, J lost 5 bases, and 12 bases lay in between. CDR3 size: 11 residues. From germline, CDR1 is MNHEY and CDR2 SMNVEV (reference sequence). The DNA of the CDR3 is TGTGCCGGCAAGGGGGGAACTGAAGCTTTCTTT. Translated, it gives CAGKGGTEAFF.

The V gene is TRBV29-1, the J gene TRBJ1-1, with 9 nucleotides matching TRBD1. CDR3 length: 15 residues. V shed 6 bases and J 4 bases; nucleotides not matched to a gene: 12. The germline CDR1 and CDR2 sequences are SQVTM and ANQGSEA. The DNA of the CDR3 is TGCAGCGTACTACAGGGGGCACGTGTTCTCACTGAAGCTTTCTTT. Translating it yields CSVLQGARVLTEAFF.

This sequence joins TRBV5-6 and TRBJ2-2; perhaps TRBD1 as D (5 bases). Trimming took 4 bases from V and 4 from J, leaving 20 bases between them. CDR1 SGHDT and CDR2 YYEEEE come from the germline V gene. There are 17 residues in the CDR3. The CDR3 spells CASSLGGPGQSTGELFF. Written as DNA, the CDR3 is TGTGCCAGCAGCCTCGGCGGCCCAGGGCAATCCACCGGGGAGCTGTTTTTT.

The chain couples TRBV27 to TRBJ1-1; 10 bases align to TRBD1. V gave up 2 bases and J gave up 6 bases; unmatched junction bases: 3. Germline V CDR1 and CDR2: MNHEY, SMNVEV (reference sequence). This CDR3 is built from 14 residues. CDR3 bases: TGTGCCAGCAGTTTAACCGGGACAGGGGCTGAAGCTTTCTTT. Translation gives CASSLTGTGAEAFF.

The chain links TRBV3-1 to TRBJ2-3; D not resolved. This CDR3 contains 16 residues. V lost 0 bases and J 4 bases, leaving 14 bases between the germline ends. The V gene's germline CDR1 is LGHDT and CDR2 YNNKEL (reference sequence). CDR3 nucleotide sequence: TGTGCCAGCAGCCAAGATTTCGGCTCCCGTGCAGATACGCAGTATTTT. Translation gives CASSQDFGSRADTQYF.

This sequence joins TRBV20-1 and TRBJ2-1; no clear D. The CDR3 runs to 15 residues. Germline V CDR1 and CDR2: DFQATT, SNEGSKA (reference sequence). Trimming stripped 1 base from V and 3 bases from J, with 13 bases between. In nucleotides, the CDR3 is TGCAGTGCTAGAGCACCGCCCCACCTCTACAATGAGCAGTTCTTC. The encoded protein is CSARAPPHLYNEQFF.

V and J are TRBV9 and TRBJ2-3, with 7 bases that match TRBD1. The germline V gene has CDR1 SGDLS and CDR2 YYNGEE. Trimming took 0 bases from V and 5 from J; bases not matched to a gene: 6. The CDR3 loop spans 15 amino acids. The CDR3 DNA sequence: TGTGCCAGCAGCGTAGCCCCGAGGGGGCAAGATACGCAGTATTTT. It translates to CASSVAPRGQDTQYF.

The chain carries TRBV19 and TRBJ2-1; 10 positions match TRBD1. This CDR3 is built from 15 residues. CDR1 is LNHDA, CDR2 SQIVND, per germline (reference sequence). J gave up 10 bases and V 4 bases, and 10 bases lay outside the gene matches. For the CDR3, the DNA is TGTGCCAGTAGTACGGACAGGGGGTCTCCTAGGGAGCAGTTCTTC. Protein: CASSTDRGSPREQFF.

The chain is built from TRBV20-1 and TRBJ2-5, with D possibly TRBD2 on 5 matching bases. Germline lookup yields CDR1 DFQATT and CDR2 SNEGSKA (reference sequence). CDR3 length: 12 amino acids. Trimming removed 7 bases from V and 5 bases from J, with 14 bases in between. The CDR3 loop reads CSVSRRRETQYF. The CDR3 bases are TGCAGTGTCTCCCGGAGGAGGGAGACCCAGTACTTC.

The chain links TRBV11-2 to TRBJ2-3, with 11 bases matching TRBD1. The CDR3 runs to 13 residues. The trim removed 5 bases at V and 5 bases at J, leaving 0 bases unmatched. From germline, CDR1 is SGHAT and CDR2 FQNNGV. CDR3 in amino acids: CASSGTGGDTQYF. The CDR3, as DNA: TGTGCCAGCAGCGGGACAGGGGGAGATACGCAGTATTTT.

This clonotype was counted a few times. The chain combines TRBV6-5 with TRBJ2-3; 7 bases are a match to TRBD1. CDR1 and CDR2 (germline): MNHEY, SVGAGI. The CDR3 sequence is 14 residues long. V lost 5 bases, J lost 2 bases, and 4 bases stayed unmatched. Written as DNA, the CDR3 is TGTGCCAGCAGTCCCGACAGGGTCACAGATACGCAGTATTTT. Translated: CASSPDRVTDTQYF.

This rearrangement joins TRBV30 to TRBJ1-2, with a tentative D call TRBD1 (6 bases). The germline CDR1 and CDR2 sequences are GTSNPN and SVGIG (reference sequence). The CDR3 is 13 amino acids. The V gene lost 3 bases and the J gene lost 2 bases, with 10 bases spanning the gap. The CDR3 DNA reads as TGTGCCTGGAGCCAGGGACACAACTATGGCTACACCTTC. Translated, it gives CAWSQGHNYGYTF. The full variable domain, with the rest looked up from reference TRBV30 and TRBJ1-2, is SQTIHQWPATLVQPVGSPLSLECTVEGTSNPNLYWYRQAAGRGLQLLFYSVGIGQISSEVPQNLSASRPQDRQFILSSKKLLLSDSGFYLCAWSQGHNYGYTFGSGTRLTVV.